Listed below are T cell receptor beta chains from one sample, sequenced in a study of blood T cell repertoires in COVID-19. Assay used: immunoSEQ multiplex PCR; TCRdb lists only in-frame clones, some missing. The sample has a few hundred thousand clones, 80% to 90% seen once. Specimen: peripheral blood. These receptors were taken from a woman aged 40 to 50 who had recovered from COVID-19. CDR3s include the opening cysteine and the closing phenylalanine or tryptophan. Fields, in order: CDR3 protein, CDR3 DNA, clone size, J gene, V gene, D gene. The D gene is left open where the match is weak. Where a row states a size, it is once, few, many or the class of an expanded clone; other rows omit it.

CDR3aa: CAWSPGEYEQYF
CDR3nt: TGTGCCTGGAGTCCGGGAGAGTACGAGCAGTACTTC
abundance: NA
j_gene: TRBJ2-7
v_gene: TRBV30
d_gene: NA

CDR3aa: CASGSRAPSFYGYTF
CDR3nt: TGTGCTAGTGGTAGCCGGGCCCCTAGCTTCTATGGCTACACCTTC
abundance: NA
j_gene: TRBJ1-2
v_gene: TRBV12-5
d_gene: NA

CDR3aa: CASSQSGRTSTDTQYF
CDR3nt: TGCGCCAGCAGCCAAAGCGGGAGGACTAGCACAGATACGCAGTATTTT
abundance: NA
j_gene: TRBJ2-3
v_gene: TRBV4-3
d_gene: TRBD2

CDR3aa: CATQGYSGANVLTF
CDR3nt: TGTGCCACCCAGGGTTACTCTGGGGCCAACGTCCTGACTTTC
abundance: NA
j_gene: TRBJ2-6
v_gene: TRBV2
d_gene: NA

CDR3aa: CASSIDRGTGELFF
CDR3nt: TGTGCCAGTAGTATAGACAGGGGCACCGGGGAGCTGTTTTTT
abundance: NA
j_gene: TRBJ2-2
v_gene: TRBV19
d_gene: NA

CDR3aa: CASSQQGVDGYTF
CDR3nt: TGTGCCAGCAGTCAACAGGGAGTAGATGGCTACACCTTC
abundance: NA
j_gene: TRBJ1-2
v_gene: TRBV2
d_gene: NA

CDR3aa: CASSEAGLSTNTGELFF
CDR3nt: TGCGCCAGCAGTGAGGCCGGACTATCTACTAACACCGGGGAGCTGTTTTTT
abundance: NA
j_gene: TRBJ2-2
v_gene: TRBV10-1
d_gene: NA

CDR3aa: CASSLSDRIGYTF
CDR3nt: TGTGCCAGCAGTTTATCTGACAGGATTGGCTACACCTTC
abundance: NA
j_gene: TRBJ1-2
v_gene: TRBV28
d_gene: NA

CDR3aa: CATTGGKSPLHF
CDR3nt: TGTGCCACCACCGGGGGGAAGTCACCCCTCCACTTT
abundance: NA
j_gene: TRBJ1-6
v_gene: TRBV12-3/TRBV12-4
d_gene: NA

CDR3aa: CASSLGGGSPLHF
CDR3nt: TGTGCCAGCAGTTTAGGCGGGGGGTCACCCCTCCACTTT
abundance: NA
j_gene: TRBJ1-6
v_gene: TRBV12-3/TRBV12-4
d_gene: NA

CDR3aa: CASSQDYRGKGARITEAFF
CDR3nt: TGCGCCAGCAGCCAAGATTATCGGGGAAAGGGGGCGCGCATAACTGAAGCTTTCTTT
abundance: NA
j_gene: TRBJ1-1
v_gene: TRBV4-3
d_gene: TRBD1

CDR3aa: CASSSWTANTEAFF
CDR3nt: TGTGCCAGCAGTTCCTGGACAGCCAACACTGAAGCTTTCTTT
abundance: NA
j_gene: TRBJ1-1
v_gene: TRBV27
d_gene: NA

CDR3aa: CASSNLAGTDTQYF
CDR3nt: TGTGCCAGTAGTAACCTGGCCGGCACAGATACGCAGTATTTT
abundance: NA
j_gene: TRBJ2-3
v_gene: TRBV19
d_gene: NA

CDR3aa: CASRPGTNEQFF
CDR3nt: TGCGCCAGCAGACCGGGGACTAATGAGCAGTTCTTC
abundance: NA
j_gene: TRBJ2-1
v_gene: TRBV10-2
d_gene: NA

CDR3aa: CASTRYGELFF
CDR3nt: TGTGCCAGCACCCGGTACGGGGAGCTGTTTTTT
abundance: NA
j_gene: TRBJ2-2
v_gene: TRBV3-1/TRBV3-2
d_gene: NA

CDR3aa: CASNNGGQGFTDTQYF
CDR3nt: TGTGCCAGCAACAATGGTGGTCAGGGATTCACAGATACGCAGTATTTT
abundance: NA
j_gene: TRBJ2-3
v_gene: TRBV5-4
d_gene: NA

CDR3aa: CASSPGTGVFSPLHF
CDR3nt: TGTGCCAGCAGCCCCGGGACAGGGGTCTTTTCACCCCTCCACTTT
abundance: NA
j_gene: TRBJ1-6
v_gene: TRBV6-6
d_gene: TRBD1

CDR3aa: CASSSGWDRGETQYF
CDR3nt: TGTGCCAGCAGCTCCGGCTGGGACAGGGGAGAGACCCAGTACTTC
abundance: NA
j_gene: TRBJ2-5
v_gene: TRBV5-4
d_gene: TRBD1

CDR3aa: CASSSGGSSYEQYF
CDR3nt: TGTGCCAGCAGTTCCGGGGGTAGCTCCTACGAGCAGTACTTC
abundance: NA
j_gene: TRBJ2-7
v_gene: TRBV28
d_gene: NA

CDR3aa: CASSLAGTVGTEAFF
CDR3nt: TGTGCCAGCAGCTTGGCCGGGACAGTTGGAACTGAAGCTTTCTTT
abundance: NA
j_gene: TRBJ1-1
v_gene: TRBV7-6
d_gene: TRBD1

CDR3aa: CATSRDQPRVANEKLFF
CDR3nt: TGTGCCACCAGCAGAGATCAACCCAGGGTGGCTAATGAAAAACTGTTTTTT
abundance: NA
j_gene: TRBJ1-4
v_gene: TRBV15
d_gene: NA

CDR3aa: CASSDSAGGSSDTGELFF
CDR3nt: TGTGCCAGCAGTGACTCGGCGGGCGGGAGCTCGGACACCGGGGAGCTGTTTTTT
abundance: NA
j_gene: TRBJ2-2
v_gene: TRBV6-4
d_gene: TRBD2

CDR3aa: CASSKDRHPYEQYF
CDR3nt: TGTGCCAGCAGCAAAGACAGGCACCCCTACGAGCAGTACTTC
abundance: NA
j_gene: TRBJ2-7
v_gene: TRBV5-4
d_gene: NA

CDR3aa: CASRQTPGRTEAFF
CDR3nt: TGTGCCAGCAGACAGACACCCGGGAGGACTGAAGCTTTCTTT
abundance: NA
j_gene: TRBJ1-1
v_gene: TRBV18
d_gene: NA

CDR3aa: CASSPAVRDEAFF
CDR3nt: TGTGCCAGCTCACCAGCAGTGCGGGATGAAGCTTTCTTT
abundance: NA
j_gene: TRBJ1-1
v_gene: TRBV18
d_gene: NA

CDR3aa: CAISLGQGGYGYTF
CDR3nt: TGTGCCATCAGCCTGGGACAGGGAGGCTATGGCTACACCTTC
abundance: NA
j_gene: TRBJ1-2
v_gene: TRBV10-3
d_gene: TRBD1

CDR3aa: CASSDQRQTETQYF
CDR3nt: TGTGCCAGTTCCGATCAAAGACAGACGGAGACCCAGTACTTC
abundance: NA
j_gene: TRBJ2-5
v_gene: TRBV18
d_gene: NA

CDR3aa: CSVEGGQRETQYF
CDR3nt: TGCAGCGTTGAAGGGGGGCAGCGGGAGACCCAGTACTTC
abundance: NA
j_gene: TRBJ2-5
v_gene: TRBV29-1
d_gene: NA

CDR3aa: CATSEVGGGYTF
CDR3nt: TGTGCCACCAGTGAGGTGGGGGGAGGCTACACCTTC
abundance: NA
j_gene: TRBJ1-2
v_gene: TRBV24-1
d_gene: NA

CDR3aa: CASSEGGQGSEKLFF
CDR3nt: TGTGCCAGCAGCGAGGGGGGACAGGGTTCTGAAAAACTGTTTTTT
abundance: NA
j_gene: TRBJ1-4
v_gene: TRBV25-1
d_gene: TRBD1

CDR3aa: CASSEQGIGKAFF
CDR3nt: TGTGCCAGCAGTGAGCAGGGGATCGGTAAAGCTTTCTTT
abundance: NA
j_gene: TRBJ1-1
v_gene: TRBV6-1
d_gene: NA

CDR3aa: CASRWTADEYNEQFF
CDR3nt: TGTGCCAGCAGATGGACTGCCGACGAATACAATGAGCAGTTCTTC
abundance: NA
j_gene: TRBJ2-1
v_gene: TRBV6-5
d_gene: NA

CDR3aa: CASSQEVAGALNEQFF
CDR3nt: TGCGCCAGCAGCCAGGAGGTTGCGGGGGCCTTAAATGAGCAGTTCTTC
abundance: NA
j_gene: TRBJ2-1
v_gene: TRBV5-1
d_gene: NA

CDR3aa: CAITPTPGLNTEAFF
CDR3nt: TGTGCCATCACCCCGACCCCAGGGTTGAACACTGAAGCTTTCTTT
abundance: NA
j_gene: TRBJ1-1
v_gene: TRBV10-3
d_gene: NA

CDR3aa: CASSQAPGNNSPLHF
CDR3nt: TGTGCCAGCAGCCAGGCCCCCGGGAATAATTCACCCCTCCACTTT
abundance: once
j_gene: TRBJ1-6
v_gene: TRBV9
d_gene: NA

CDR3aa: CASSLLKGQIYNEQFF
CDR3nt: TGTGCCAGCAGCTTACTCAAGGGACAGATCTACAATGAGCAGTTCTTC
abundance: NA
j_gene: TRBJ2-1
v_gene: TRBV6-2/TRBV6-3
d_gene: TRBD1

CDR3aa: CASSLVGLRDNEQFF
CDR3nt: TGTGCCAGCAGTTTAGTTGGTCTCCGGGACAATGAGCAGTTCTTC
abundance: NA
j_gene: TRBJ2-1
v_gene: TRBV27
d_gene: NA

CDR3aa: CASSLEASGSSYNSPLHF
CDR3nt: TGTGCCAGCAGCTTGGAGGCTTCCGGGAGCTCCTATAATTCACCCCTCCACTTT
abundance: NA
j_gene: TRBJ1-6
v_gene: TRBV5-4
d_gene: NA

CDR3aa: CASSVNRGNGELFF
CDR3nt: TGTGCCAGCAGCGTGAACAGGGGTAACGGGGAGCTGTTTTTT
abundance: NA
j_gene: TRBJ2-2
v_gene: TRBV5-5
d_gene: TRBD1

CDR3aa: CASSQGVRGYTF
CDR3nt: TGCGCCAGCAGCCAAGGAGTTCGGGGCTACACCTTC
abundance: NA
j_gene: TRBJ1-2
v_gene: TRBV4-1
d_gene: NA

CDR3aa: CASSQDYSNQPQHF
CDR3nt: TGTGCCAGCAGCCAAGATTACAGTAATCAGCCCCAGCATTTT
abundance: NA
j_gene: TRBJ1-5
v_gene: TRBV3-1/TRBV3-2
d_gene: NA

CDR3aa: CASSLAIARIGEAGELFF
CDR3nt: TGTGCCAGCAGCTTAGCTATTGCACGCATAGGGGAGGCCGGGGAGCTGTTTTTT
abundance: NA
j_gene: TRBJ2-2
v_gene: TRBV7-6
d_gene: NA

CDR3aa: CASSLSQGASQPQHF
CDR3nt: TGTGCCAGCAGCTTGTCCCAGGGGGCGTCTCAGCCCCAGCATTTT
abundance: few
j_gene: TRBJ1-5
v_gene: TRBV5-6
d_gene: TRBD1

CDR3aa: CASSIRQGETQYF
CDR3nt: TGTGCCAGCAGTATACGACAGGGAGAGACCCAGTACTTC
abundance: NA
j_gene: TRBJ2-5
v_gene: TRBV6-2/TRBV6-3
d_gene: TRBD1

CDR3aa: CASSSGLSRNEQFF
CDR3nt: TGTGCCAGCAGTTCCGGACTCTCCAGGAATGAGCAGTTCTTC
abundance: NA
j_gene: TRBJ2-1
v_gene: TRBV27
d_gene: NA

CDR3aa: CASSKSSGSPYNEQFF
CDR3nt: TGTGCCAGCAGCAAATCTAGCGGGAGTCCGTACAATGAGCAGTTCTTC
abundance: NA
j_gene: TRBJ2-1
v_gene: TRBV6-2/TRBV6-3
d_gene: TRBD2

CDR3aa: CASTASSYNSPLHF
CDR3nt: TGTGCCAGCACTGCTAGCTCCTATAATTCACCCCTCCACTTT
abundance: few
j_gene: TRBJ1-6
v_gene: TRBV6-5
d_gene: NA

CDR3aa: CSVEGGQGAANEQFF
CDR3nt: TGCAGCGTTGAAGGCGGACAGGGGGCGGCAAATGAGCAGTTCTTC
abundance: NA
j_gene: TRBJ2-1
v_gene: TRBV29-1
d_gene: TRBD1